This TCR beta chain is drawn from a study of blood T cell repertoires in COVID-19. About the study: The study drew acute and convalescent COVID-19 samples from the United States, Italy and Spain. PBMCs, B-cell-depleted T cells, or T cells were the source of the cDNA or gDNA that made up the material.

Methods used by the authors: By means of reference gene primer amplification, nucleated cell counts were estimated. The protocol was immunoSEQ multiplex PCR, while the TCRdb copy is restricted to in-frame clones and leaves out a portion. The V and J calls and the clone size are those of that table, but D and trimming were determined from the DNA. This sample has roughly 200,000 clones; 84% occur once, and the top ten carry approximately 5.1%. This clone was counted ten times or more. Germline CDR1 is MDHEN and CDR2 is SYDVKM. The V and J ends lost 3 bases and 1 base, in that order; junction bases with no gene match: 3. The length of the CDR3 is 17 residues.

Sequenced sample: peripheral blood. This TCR came from a woman in her seventies with active or convalescent COVID-19. This rearrangement joins TRBV28 to TRBJ2-6, with TRBD1 matching 10 bases. This chain's CDR3 is CASSFGDRGSGANVLTF. The CDR3 DNA follows: TGTGCCAGCAGTTTCGGGGACAGGGGATCTGGGGCCAACGTCCTGACTTTC.